This T cell receptor beta chain is from a study of sequential checkpoint blockade in melanoma. Study information: Randomization was 1:1 between first-line nivolumab→ipilimumab and ipilimumab→nivolumab. Each arm's sequence ended with maintenance nivolumab.

Some clones are missing from TCRdb's copy, which holds only in-frame ones; the method was immunoSEQ multiplex PCR. The data contain approximately 15,000 clones, 77% of them seen just once; the ten biggest clones take up roughly 31%. Treatment of the sample: randomized to nivolumab then ipilimumab (arm A) or the reverse (arm B). Patients had received no earlier DNA-damaging chemotherapy. PBMC sorting kept live CD3+CD8+ cells without CD19 or CD56. V lost 1 base and J lost 3, with 10 bases in between. The length of the CDR3 is 15 residues. CDR1 is SGHDN, CDR2 FVKESK, per germline. This rearrangement joins TRBV14 to TRBJ2-1; D is possibly TRBD1 (5 bases). The material sequenced was CD8+ T cells sorted from blood (inferred from file names), taken from a patient given nivolumab and ipilimumab in sequence. This clonotype was obtained from a human donor with melanoma. The CDR3 DNA reads as TGTGCCAGCAGCCAAGTTTTACAGGTCTACAATGAGCAGTTCTTC. Encoded protein: CASSQVLQVYNEQFF.